One T cell receptor (beta chain) is described in this entry. The trim removed 8 bases at V and 6 bases at J, leaving 13 bases unmatched. CDR1 is WNHNN, CDR2 SYGVQD, per germline (reference sequence). The CDR3 sequence is 16 residues long. Libraries were prepared by immunoSEQ multiplex PCR; TCRdb keeps only in-frame clonotypes and omits some of them. The sample holds more than 250,000 clones, 88% seen once. This entry is derived from a study of blood T cell repertoires in COVID-19. Study summary: Samples representing acute and convalescent COVID-19 were sourced from the United States, Italy and Spain.

The receptor comes from a woman aged 30 to 39 with COVID-19, enrolled during active disease. Sequencing was done on a sample of peripheral blood. V is TRBV10-1 and J is TRBJ2-2; TRBD1 matches at 9 bases. DNA for the CDR3: TGCGCCAGCGGAAACACAGGGGGCCCGAAGGCCGGGGAGCTGTTTTTT. It yields the protein CASGNTGGPKAGELFF.